Presented here are 16 T cell receptor beta chains from one specimen sequenced in a study of blood T cell repertoires in COVID-19. Generated by immunoSEQ multiplex PCR, the TCRdb table keeps only in-frame clones and is missing some. This table has 65,000 to 95,000 clones, 70% to 85% appearing once. Sequencing input: peripheral blood. All receptors derive from a woman in her forties or fifties with acute or convalescent COVID-19.

Of note for this clone: The junction shows a germline mismatch at one end, possibly a read error. The rearrangement uses TRBV19 and TRBJ2-2; D is undetermined. CDR1 and CDR2 from the germline V gene are LNHDA and SQIVND (reference sequence). The CDR3 length is 13 residues. In DNA form, the CDR3 reads TGTGCCAGCAGTATAACCAGGTCCGGGGAGCTGTTTTTT. Its translation is CASSITRSGELFF.

This clone was recorded only once. The chain has TRBV25-1 and TRBJ1-3; TRBD1 might be the D (5 bases). Trimming pared 5 bases from V and 5 bases from J, leaving 10 bases between. Per germline, CDR1 MGHDK and CDR2 SYGVNS. This CDR3 spans 13 amino acids. DNA of the CDR3: TGTGCCAGCAGTCCTTCAGGGCGAAACACCATATATTTT. This codes for CASSPSGRNTIYF.

V is TRBV28 and J is TRBJ2-2, with 8 positions matching TRBD1. The V segment lost 3 bases and the J segment 0 bases; nucleotides outside the gene matches: 0. CDR3 length equals 15 residues. CDR1 is MDHEN and CDR2 is SYDVKM in the germline V gene. The DNA of the CDR3 is TGTGCCAGCAGTTTGGGACAGGCGAACACCGGGGAGCTGTTTTTT. Translated, it gives CASSLGQANTGELFF. The full variable domain, rest sourced from reference TRBV28 and TRBJ2-2, is DVKVTQSSRYLVKRTGEKVFLECVQDMDHENMFWYRQDPGLGLRLIYFSYDVKMKEKGDIPEGYSVSREKKERFSLILESASTNQTSMYLCASSLGQANTGELFFGEGSRLTVL.

In its sample, this clone was seen once. The rearrangement links TRBV5-1 to TRBJ1-2, with D unresolved. Germline V gives CDR1 SGHRS, CDR2 YFSETQ. This CDR3 comprises 11 residues. V was trimmed by 4 bases and J by 8 bases, leaving 9 bases between them. In DNA, the CDR3 is TGCGCCAGCAGCAACAGCCTCGGCTACACCTTC. Its protein is CASSNSLGYTF.

The chain couples TRBV4-1 to TRBJ1-2; possible D gene TRBD1, 5 bases. The V and J ends lost 4 bases and 4 bases respectively, with 16 bases between them. The germline V gene encodes CDR1 MGHRA and CDR2 YSYEKL. The CDR3 length is 15 residues. The DNA of the CDR3 is TGCGCCAGCAGCCCCCTAGGGGACTCGCGCTATGGCTACACCTTC. This codes for CASSPLGDSRYGYTF.

The V and J genes are TRBV7-2 and TRBJ1-2; possible D gene TRBD1, 5 bases. Germline assignment: CDR1 SGHTA and CDR2 FQGNSA. This CDR3 contains 14 residues. V lost 1 base and J lost 8, with 14 bases in between. The DNA for the CDR3 is TGTGCCAGCAGCTTAGAGGGCAGGGCGAGCGGCTACACCTTC. Amino acids: CASSLEGRASGYTF.

This chain connects TRBV10-3 to TRBJ2-7; D may be TRBD1 (6 bases). Trimming took 0 bases from V and 4 from J, leaving 7 bases between them. The CDR3 is 13 residues long. Germline assignment: CDR1 ENHRY and CDR2 SYGVKD. The CDR3 is CAISESRGYEQYF. CDR3 nucleotides: TGTGCCATCAGTGAGTCGAGGGGGTACGAGCAGTACTTC.

The genes are TRBV7-2 and TRBJ1-5, with a tentative D call TRBD1 (5 bases). CDR1 is SGHTA and CDR2 is FQGNSA in the germline V gene. V dropped 6 bases and J dropped 5 bases, with 14 bases sitting between them. The CDR3 extends over 14 amino acids. The CDR3 reads CASRLDSPYQPQHF. The CDR3 DNA is TGTGCCAGCAGGCTAGACAGTCCATATCAGCCCCAGCATTTT.

The chain couples TRBV4-1 to TRBJ1-2, with 7 bases that match TRBD1. Trimming cost V 2 bases and J 9 bases; bases outside gene matches: 6. Germline V gene sequence: CDR1 MGHRA, CDR2 YSYEKL. The CDR3 covers 13 residues. CDR3 sequence: CASSQPRQGSYTF. CDR3 DNA sequence: TGCGCCAGCAGCCAACCTAGACAGGGCAGCTACACCTTC.

The rearrangement joins TRBV7-2 to TRBJ1-1; D is possibly TRBD1 (6 bases). CDR1 SGHTA and CDR2 FQGNSA come from the germline V gene. V was trimmed by 5 bases and J by 1 base, leaving 11 bases between them. The CDR3 runs 14 residues. The CDR3 protein is CASSAMTGNTEAFF. As DNA, the CDR3 is TGTGCCAGCAGCGCCATGACAGGGAACACTGAAGCTTTCTTT. Based on the CDR3 plus reference TRBV7-2 and TRBJ1-1, the full variable domain is GAGVSQSPSNKVTEKGKDVELRCDPISGHTALYWYRQSLGQGLEFLIYFQGNSAPDKSGLPSDRFSAERTGGSVSTLTIQRTQQEDSAVYLCASSAMTGNTEAFFGQGTRLTVV.

This chain links TRBV19 with TRBJ2-2, with D possibly being TRBD2 (5 bases). The V gene lost 7 bases and the J gene lost 1 base, with 10 bases spanning the gap. The CDR3 consists of 14 residues. Germline V gene lookup returns CDR1 LNHDA and CDR2 SQIVND (reference sequence). CDR3 loop: CASTHRGNTGELFF. CDR3 coding DNA: TGTGCCAGTACCCATCGGGGGAACACCGGGGAGCTGTTTTTT.

V usage is TRBV6-2 or TRBV6-3 and J usage is TRBJ1-2; 8 bases match TRBD1. Germline V gives CDR1 MNHEY, CDR2 SVGEGT. This CDR3 has 15 residues. J lost 2 bases, V lost 0 bases, and 2 bases had no gene match. The CDR3 spells CASSYSRQGNYGYTF. CDR3 DNA: TGTGCCAGCAGTTACTCCCGACAGGGGAACTATGGCTACACCTTC.

This clone was seen more than once but under ten times. The chain links TRBV10-3 to TRBJ1-3; tentative D call: TRBD1 (6 bases). In germline, CDR1 is ENHRY, CDR2 SYGVKD. V lost 10 bases to trimming and J lost 0 bases, with 10 bases between them. This CDR3 is built from 13 residues. The DNA of the CDR3 is TGTGCCACTAAGGACAGCTCTGGAAACACCATATATTTT. This codes for CATKDSSGNTIYF.

The J gene is TRBJ1-2, the V gene TRBV19; D remains unclear. The CDR3 contains 12 residues. V was shortened by 4 bases and J by 7 bases, with 10 bases between the two germline ends. CDR1 and CDR2 from the germline V gene are LNHDA and SQIVND (reference sequence). Here the CDR3 reads CASSRAAGGYTF. CDR3 sequence (DNA): TGTGCCAGTAGTAGGGCTGCGGGTGGCTACACCTTC.

The chain is built from TRBV3-1 (or the pseudogene TRBV3-2) and TRBJ1-6; 9 bases are a match to TRBD1. This CDR3 is built from 16 residues. The germline V gene encodes CDR1 LGHDT and CDR2 YNNKEL (reference sequence). Trimming at V came to 4 bases and at J to 7 bases, leaving 8 bases not matched to a gene. The chain's CDR3 is CASSPQDRGWNSPLHF. In DNA, the CDR3 is TGTGCCAGCAGCCCACAGGACAGGGGCTGGAATTCACCCCTCCACTTT.

The chain is built from TRBV6-1 and TRBJ1-5, with a tentative D call TRBD1 (5 bases). Germline V gene data show CDR1 as MNHNS and CDR2 as SASEGT. The CDR3 sequence is 16 residues long. Between the trimmed V and J ends, which lost 1 base and 3 bases, there was a span of 13 bases. This CDR3 is CASSEGTQPFNQPQHF. CDR3 DNA: TGTGCCAGCAGTGAAGGGACACAGCCGTTCAATCAGCCCCAGCATTTT.